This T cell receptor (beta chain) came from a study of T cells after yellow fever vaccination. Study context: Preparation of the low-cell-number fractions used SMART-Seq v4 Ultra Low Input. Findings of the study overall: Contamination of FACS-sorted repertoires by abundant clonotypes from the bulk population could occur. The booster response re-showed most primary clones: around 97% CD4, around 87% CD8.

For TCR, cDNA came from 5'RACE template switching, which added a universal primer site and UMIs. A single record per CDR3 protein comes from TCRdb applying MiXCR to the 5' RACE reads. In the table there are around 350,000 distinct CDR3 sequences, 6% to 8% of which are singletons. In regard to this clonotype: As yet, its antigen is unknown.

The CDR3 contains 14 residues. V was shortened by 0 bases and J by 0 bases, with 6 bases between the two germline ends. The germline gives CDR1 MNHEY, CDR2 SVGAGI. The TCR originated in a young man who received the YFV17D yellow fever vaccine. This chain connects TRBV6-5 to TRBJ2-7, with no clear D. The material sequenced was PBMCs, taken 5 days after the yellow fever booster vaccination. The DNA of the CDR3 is TGTGCCAGCAGTTACTCAGGGCCCTCCTACGAGCAGTACTTC. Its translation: CASSYSGPSYEQYF.